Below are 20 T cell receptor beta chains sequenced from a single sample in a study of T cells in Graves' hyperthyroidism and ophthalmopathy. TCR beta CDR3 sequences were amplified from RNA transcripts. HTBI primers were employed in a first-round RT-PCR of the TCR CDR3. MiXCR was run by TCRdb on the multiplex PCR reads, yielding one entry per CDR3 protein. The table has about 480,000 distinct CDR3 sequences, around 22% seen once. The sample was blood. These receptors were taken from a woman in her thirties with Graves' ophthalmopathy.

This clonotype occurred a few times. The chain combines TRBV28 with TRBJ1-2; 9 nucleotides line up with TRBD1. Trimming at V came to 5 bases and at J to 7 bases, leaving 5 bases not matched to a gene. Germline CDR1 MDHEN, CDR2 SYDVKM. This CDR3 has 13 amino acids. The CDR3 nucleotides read TGTGCCAGCAGTAAAGGACAGGGGTTTGGCTACACCTTC. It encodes CASSKGQGFGYTF.

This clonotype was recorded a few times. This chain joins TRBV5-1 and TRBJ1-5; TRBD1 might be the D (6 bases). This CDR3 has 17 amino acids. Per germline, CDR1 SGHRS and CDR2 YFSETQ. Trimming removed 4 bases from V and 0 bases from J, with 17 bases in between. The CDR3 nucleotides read TGCGCCAGCAGCCTAGGCCCAGGACAGTATAGCAATCAGCCCCAGCATTTT. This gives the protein CASSLGPGQYSNQPQHF.

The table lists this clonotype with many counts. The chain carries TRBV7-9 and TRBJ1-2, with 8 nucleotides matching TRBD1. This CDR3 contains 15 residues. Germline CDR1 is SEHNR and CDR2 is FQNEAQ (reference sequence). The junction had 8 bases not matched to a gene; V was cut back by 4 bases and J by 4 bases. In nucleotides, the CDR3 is TGTGCCAGCAGCTCACTCAGGGGGCGCGGCTATGGCTACACCTTC. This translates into CASSSLRGRGYGYTF.

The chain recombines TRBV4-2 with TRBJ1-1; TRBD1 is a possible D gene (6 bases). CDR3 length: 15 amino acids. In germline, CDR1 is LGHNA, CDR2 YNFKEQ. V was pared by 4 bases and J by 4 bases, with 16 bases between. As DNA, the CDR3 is TGTGCCAGCAGCCGGAACCGACAGGTCCCCACTGAAGCTTTCTTT. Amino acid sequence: CASSRNRQVPTEAFF.

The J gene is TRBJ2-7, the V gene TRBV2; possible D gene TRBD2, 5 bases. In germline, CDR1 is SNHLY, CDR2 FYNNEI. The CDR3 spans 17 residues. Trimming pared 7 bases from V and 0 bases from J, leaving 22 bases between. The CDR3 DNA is TGTGCCAGCACCCTTGAAGCGCGCGGGTATCCCTCCTACGAGCAGTACTTC. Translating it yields CASTLEARGYPSYEQYF.

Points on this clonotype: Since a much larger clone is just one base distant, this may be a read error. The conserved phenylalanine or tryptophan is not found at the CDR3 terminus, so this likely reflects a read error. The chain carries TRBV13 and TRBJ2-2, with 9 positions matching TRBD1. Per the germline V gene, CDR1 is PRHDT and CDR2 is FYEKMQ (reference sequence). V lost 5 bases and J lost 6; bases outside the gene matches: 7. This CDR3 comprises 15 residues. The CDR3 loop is CASSPDRGGAGELFL. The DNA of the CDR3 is TGTGCCAGCAGCCCGGACAGGGGAGGAGCCGGGGAGCTGTTTTTA.

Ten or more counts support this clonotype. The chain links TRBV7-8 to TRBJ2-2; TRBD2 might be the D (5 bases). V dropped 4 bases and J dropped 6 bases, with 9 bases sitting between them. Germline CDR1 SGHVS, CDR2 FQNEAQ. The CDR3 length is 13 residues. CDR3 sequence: CASSWEFAGELFF. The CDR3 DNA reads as TGTGCCAGCAGCTGGGAGTTCGCCGGGGAGCTGTTTTTT.

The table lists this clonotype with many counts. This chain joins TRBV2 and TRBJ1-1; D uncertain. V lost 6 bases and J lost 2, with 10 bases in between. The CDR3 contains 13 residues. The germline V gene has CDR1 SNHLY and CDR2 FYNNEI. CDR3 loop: CASSAGINTEAFF. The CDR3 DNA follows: TGTGCCAGCAGCGCGGGGATTAACACTGAAGCTTTCTTT.

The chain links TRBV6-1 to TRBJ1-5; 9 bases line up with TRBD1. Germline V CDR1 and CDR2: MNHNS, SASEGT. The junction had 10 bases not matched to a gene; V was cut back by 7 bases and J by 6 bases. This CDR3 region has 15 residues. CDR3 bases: TGTGCCAGCACTCCCGGACAGGGGAGGACTCAGCCCCAGCATTTT. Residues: CASTPGQGRTQPQHF.

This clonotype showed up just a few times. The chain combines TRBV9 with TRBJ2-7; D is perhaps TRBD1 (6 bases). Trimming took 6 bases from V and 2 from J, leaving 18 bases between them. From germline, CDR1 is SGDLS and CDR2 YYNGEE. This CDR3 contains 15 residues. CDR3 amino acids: CASTPTGQAPYEQYF. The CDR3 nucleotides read TGTGCCAGCACTCCTACGGGACAAGCCCCCTACGAGCAGTACTTC.

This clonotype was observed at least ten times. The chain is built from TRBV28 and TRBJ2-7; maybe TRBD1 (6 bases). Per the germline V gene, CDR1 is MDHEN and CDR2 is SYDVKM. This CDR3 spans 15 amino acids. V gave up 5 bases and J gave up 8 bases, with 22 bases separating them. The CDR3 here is CASSPRLRGLGKQYF. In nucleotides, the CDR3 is TGTGCCAGCAGTCCCCGACTGAGGGGGTTAGGAAAGCAGTACTTC.

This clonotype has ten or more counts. In DNA, the CDR3 is TGTGCCAGCTCACCACAAGACAGGCCTATGAACACTGAAGCTTTCTTT. This sequence encodes CASSPQDRPMNTEAFF. The chain couples TRBV18 to TRBJ1-1; D might be TRBD1 (6 bases). The CDR3 is 16 residues long. Germline assignment: CDR1 KGHSH and CDR2 LQKENI. Trimming stripped 1 base from V and 0 bases from J, with 12 bases between.

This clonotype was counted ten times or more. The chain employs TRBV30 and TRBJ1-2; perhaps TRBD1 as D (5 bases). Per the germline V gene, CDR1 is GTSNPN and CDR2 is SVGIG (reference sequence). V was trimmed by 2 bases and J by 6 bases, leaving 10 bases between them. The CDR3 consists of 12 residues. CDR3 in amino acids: CAWSYTGHGYTF. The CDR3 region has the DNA TGTGCCTGGAGTTACACGGGGCATGGCTACACCTTC. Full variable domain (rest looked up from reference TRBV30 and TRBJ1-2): SQTIHQWPATLVQPVGSPLSLECTVEGTSNPNLYWYRQAAGRGLQLLFYSVGIGQISSEVPQNLSASRPQDRQFILSSKKLLLSDSGFYLCAWSYTGHGYTFGSGTRLTVV.

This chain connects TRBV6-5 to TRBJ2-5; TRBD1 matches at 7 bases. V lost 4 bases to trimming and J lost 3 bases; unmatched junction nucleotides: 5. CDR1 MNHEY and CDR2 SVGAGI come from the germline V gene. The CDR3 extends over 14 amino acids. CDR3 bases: TGTGCCAGCAGTTCCGGGACAGCCAAAGAGACCCAGTACTTC. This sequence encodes CASSSGTAKETQYF.

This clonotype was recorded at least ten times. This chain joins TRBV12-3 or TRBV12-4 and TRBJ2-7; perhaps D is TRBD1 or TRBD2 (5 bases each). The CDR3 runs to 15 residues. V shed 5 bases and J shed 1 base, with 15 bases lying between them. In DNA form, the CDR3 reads TGTGCCAGCAGTACCCCGGGACGCCAATCCTACGAGCAGTACTTC. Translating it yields CASSTPGRQSYEQYF.

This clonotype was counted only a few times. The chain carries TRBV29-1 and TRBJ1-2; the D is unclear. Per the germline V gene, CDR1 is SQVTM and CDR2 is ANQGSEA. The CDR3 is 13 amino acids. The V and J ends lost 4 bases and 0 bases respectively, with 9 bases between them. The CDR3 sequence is CSVASVANYGYTF. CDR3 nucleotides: TGCAGCGTTGCATCTGTAGCTAACTATGGCTACACCTTC.

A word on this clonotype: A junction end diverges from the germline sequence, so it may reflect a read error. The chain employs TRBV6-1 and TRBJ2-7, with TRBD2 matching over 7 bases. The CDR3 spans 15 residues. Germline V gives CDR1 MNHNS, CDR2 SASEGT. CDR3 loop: CTSSEAAAGVNEQYF. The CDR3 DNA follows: TGTACCAGCAGTGAAGCTGCCGCGGGGGTAAACGAGCAGTACTTC.

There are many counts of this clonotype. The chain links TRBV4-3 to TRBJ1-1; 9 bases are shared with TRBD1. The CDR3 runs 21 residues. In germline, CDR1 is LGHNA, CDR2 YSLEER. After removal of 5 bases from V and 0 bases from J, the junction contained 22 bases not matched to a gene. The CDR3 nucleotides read TGCGCCAGCAGCACACTACTAGGGGAGCGGACAGGGGCTTCAATGAACACTGAAGCTTTCTTT. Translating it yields CASSTLLGERTGASMNTEAFF.

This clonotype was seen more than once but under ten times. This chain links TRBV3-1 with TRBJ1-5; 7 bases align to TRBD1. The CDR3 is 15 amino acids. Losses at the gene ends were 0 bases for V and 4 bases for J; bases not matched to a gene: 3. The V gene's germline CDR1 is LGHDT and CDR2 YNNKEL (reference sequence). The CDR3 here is CASSQDPGGNQPQHF. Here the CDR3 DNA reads TGTGCCAGCAGCCAAGATCCAGGGGGTAATCAGCCCCAGCATTTT.

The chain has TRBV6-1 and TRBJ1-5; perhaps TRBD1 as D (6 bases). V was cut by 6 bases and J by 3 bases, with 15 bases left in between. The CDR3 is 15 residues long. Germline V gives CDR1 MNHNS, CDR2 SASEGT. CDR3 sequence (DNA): TGTGCCAGCAGCGTCGACAGGAACTCCAATCAGCCCCAGCATTTT. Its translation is CASSVDRNSNQPQHF.